One and the same sample provided the 31 T cell receptor beta chains below, sequenced in a study of T cells in Graves' hyperthyroidism and ophthalmopathy. TCR beta CDR3 sequences were amplified from RNA transcripts. HTBI primers were the set used in a first-round RT-PCR of the TCR CDR3. TCRdb reprocessed the multiplex PCR reads via MiXCR and lists one record per CDR3 protein. The repertoire includes more than 500,000 distinct CDR3 sequences, 15% to 20% of them detected once, and about 29% sits in the top ten. Sequencing was performed on blood. All receptors come from a woman aged 25 to 39 with Graves' ophthalmopathy.

The gene calls are TRBV18 and TRBJ2-4; the D is unclear. Germline-derived CDR1 and CDR2 are KGHSH and LQKENI. Trimming pared 6 bases from V and 0 bases from J, leaving 12 bases between. The CDR3 totals 15 residues. This CDR3 is CASSLDSLAKNIQYF. CDR3 nucleotides: TGTGCCAGCTCCCTCGACTCCCTAGCCAAAAACATTCAGTACTTC.

Many counts were recorded for this clonotype. One end of the junction does not line up with germline, which may come from a read error. J is TRBJ2-3 and V is TRBV7-2, with 11 bases lining up with TRBD2. CDR1 is SGHTA and CDR2 is FQGNSA in the germline V gene. The length of the CDR3 is 15 residues. CDR3 protein: CASSLAGGRTDTQYF. The CDR3 region has the DNA TGTGCCAGCAGCCTAGCGGGAGGTCGAACAGATACGCAGTATTTT.

In this sample, this clonotype turned up many times. The gene calls are TRBV4-3 and TRBJ2-1, with D tentatively TRBD1 (6 bases). The CDR3 is 15 residues long. Trimming cost V 0 bases and J 7 bases, with 13 bases left between them. CDR1 LGHNA and CDR2 YSLEER come from the germline V gene. The CDR3, as DNA: TGCGCCAGCAGCCAAGAGCAGGGGCGATGGAATGAGCAGTTCTTC. Amino acids: CASSQEQGRWNEQFF.

This clonotype appeared many times. The chain employs TRBV28 and TRBJ1-2; perhaps TRBD1 as D (5 bases). The CDR3 length is 15 residues. CDR1 and CDR2 from the germline V gene are MDHEN and SYDVKM. Trimming shortened V by 7 bases and J by 3 bases, and 18 bases separated the two germline ends. DNA of the CDR3: TGTGCCAGCATCGCGATGGGGCGCAGGGACTATGGCTACACCTTC. It is translated as CASIAMGRRDYGYTF.

The V and J genes are TRBV10-3 and TRBJ2-7, with 7 bases matching TRBD1. The CDR3 has 15 amino acids. After removal of 4 bases from V and 2 bases from J, the junction contained 8 bases not matched to a gene. CDR1 and CDR2 from the germline V gene are ENHRY and SYGVKD. CDR3 loop: CAISVDGDSPYEQYF. The CDR3 bases are TGTGCCATCAGTGTAGATGGGGACAGTCCCTACGAGCAGTACTTC.

This clonotype was detected ten times or more. CDR3 sequence: CASSLTAGQRNTEAFF. The CDR3 region has the DNA TGCGCCAGCAGCTTGACCGCGGGACAGAGGAACACTGAAGCTTTCTTT. V usage is TRBV5-1 and J usage is TRBJ1-1, with 7 bases matching TRBD1. This CDR3 comprises 16 residues. V was clipped by 1 base and J by 1 base; unmatched bases: 7. CDR1 SGHRS and CDR2 YFSETQ come from the germline V gene.

The J gene is TRBJ2-2, the V gene TRBV5-6; D is tentatively TRBD1 or TRBD2 (5 bases each). Trimming cost V 4 bases and J 6 bases, with 10 bases left between them. Per germline, CDR1 SGHDT and CDR2 YYEEEE. This CDR3 spans 13 amino acids. CDR3: CASSGGASGELFF. The CDR3, as DNA: TGTGCCAGCAGCGGGGGTGCTTCCGGGGAGCTGTTTTTT.

This clonotype was detected many times. The rearrangement joins TRBV7-9 to TRBJ2-5, with D possibly TRBD1 on 6 matching bases. V lost 0 bases to trimming and J lost 5 bases, with 10 bases between them. CDR3 length: 14 residues. Per germline, CDR1 SEHNR and CDR2 FQNEAQ (reference sequence). Here the CDR3 reads CASSLAAGDETQYF. The CDR3 nucleotides read TGTGCCAGCAGCTTAGCGGCAGGGGACGAGACCCAGTACTTC.

This clonotype was found once. The V and J genes are TRBV9 and TRBJ2-4; 8 bases match TRBD2. The CDR3 contains 16 residues. V trimming: 1 base; J trimming: 5 bases; junction bases outside the gene matches: 8. Looked up from germline, CDR1 is SGDLS and CDR2 is YYNGEE. CDR3 loop: CASSVYGGAQENIQYF. CDR3 DNA sequence: TGTGCCAGCAGCGTATACGGGGGGGCGCAAGAAAACATTCAGTACTTC.

This clonotype appeared many times. This chain joins TRBV7-3 and TRBJ2-2; 9 bases are a match to TRBD2. The V and J ends lost 3 bases and 5 bases, in that order; junction bases with no gene match: 4. The CDR3 spans 15 residues. Germline lookup yields CDR1 SGHTA and CDR2 FQGTGA. The CDR3 is CASSLELAGTGELFF. The CDR3 DNA follows: TGTGCCAGCAGCTTGGAGCTAGCGGGGACCGGGGAGCTGTTTTTT.

This clonotype was seen a few times. The chain couples TRBV6-1 to TRBJ2-7; 9 bases match TRBD1. Germline V gene data show CDR1 as MNHNS and CDR2 as SASEGT. The junction had 11 bases not matched to a gene; V was cut back by 11 bases and J by 3 bases. The CDR3 has 14 amino acids. The CDR3 protein is CAARRGQGSYEQYF. DNA of the CDR3: TGTGCCGCCAGGCGGGGACAGGGTAGCTACGAGCAGTACTTC.

Only a few counts were recorded for this clonotype. The rearrangement joins TRBV7-3 to TRBJ1-2; a possible D gene is TRBD1 (5 bases). V dropped 4 bases and J dropped 0 bases, with 15 bases sitting between them. The CDR3 totals 16 residues. CDR1 is SGHTA, CDR2 FQGTGA, per germline. CDR3 loop: CASSSSPVDTNYGYTF. CDR3 DNA: TGTGCCAGCAGCTCATCTCCGGTGGACACTAACTATGGCTACACCTTC. Looking up the rest from reference TRBV7-3 and TRBJ1-2 gives the full variable domain: GAGVSQTPSNKVTEKGKYVELRCDPISGHTALYWYRQSLGQGPEFLIYFQGTGAADDSGLPNDRFFAVRPEGSVSTLKIQRTERGDSAVYLCASSSSPVDTNYGYTFGSGTRLTVV.

The rearrangement uses TRBV19 and TRBJ2-1, with 8 bases identical to TRBD2. This CDR3 has 15 amino acids. J lost 9 bases, V lost 1 base, and 8 bases had no gene match. The germline gives CDR1 LNHDA, CDR2 SQIVND (reference sequence). CDR3 amino acids: CASSIGAGGLGEQFF. In nucleotides, the CDR3 is TGTGCCAGTAGTATAGGCGCGGGAGGATTGGGTGAGCAGTTCTTC.

This clonotype was counted only a few times. CDR3 sequence (DNA): TGTGCCAGCAGCTTAGTGGGGGTAAAAGGGGCTGAGCAGTTCTTC. This sequence encodes CASSLVGVKGAEQFF. The J gene is TRBJ2-1, the V gene TRBV11-3; either TRBD1 or TRBD2 may supply D (5 bases each). The germline V gene has CDR1 SGHNT and CDR2 YENEEA. CDR3 length equals 15 residues. V lost 1 base and J lost 9, with 16 bases in between.

This clonotype was observed a handful of times. This sequence joins TRBV7-3 and TRBJ1-6; 9 bases align to TRBD1. Trimming at V came to 4 bases and at J to 8 bases, leaving 9 bases not matched to a gene. Germline V gene lookup returns CDR1 SGHTA and CDR2 FQGTGA. CDR3 length: 16 residues. The CDR3 protein is CASSSETGTGHSPLHF. The CDR3 DNA reads as TGTGCCAGCAGCTCGGAGACTGGGACAGGGCATTCACCCCTCCACTTT. The full variable domain, its missing parts supplied by reference TRBV7-3 and TRBJ1-6, is GAGVSQTPSNKVTEKGKYVELRCDPISGHTALYWYRQSLGQGPEFLIYFQGTGAADDSGLPNDRFFAVRPEGSVSTLKIQRTERGDSAVYLCASSSETGTGHSPLHFGNGTRLTVT.

The genes are TRBV7-2 and TRBJ1-2, with D maybe TRBD1 (6 bases). The CDR3 is made up of 16 amino acids. V gave up 2 bases and J gave up 3 bases, with 16 bases separating them. Germline CDR1 and CDR2: SGHTA and FQGNSA. DNA for the CDR3: TGTGCCAGCAGCTTACAAACAGGGCCGCCTTACTATGGCTACACCTTC. It encodes CASSLQTGPPYYGYTF.

The table lists this clonotype with a few counts. V is TRBV19 and J is TRBJ2-1; 9 bases are shared with TRBD1. V trimming: 4 bases; J trimming: 3 bases; junction bases outside the gene matches: 7. This CDR3 contains 16 residues. The germline CDR1 and CDR2 sequences are LNHDA and SQIVND (reference sequence). The CDR3 region has the DNA TGTGCCAGTAGTAGGCCCGGACAGGGGAACTACAATGAGCAGTTCTTC. It encodes CASSRPGQGNYNEQFF.

This clonotype appeared many times. The rearrangement links TRBV4-1 to TRBJ1-2; D gene uncertain. The V gene's germline CDR1 is MGHRA and CDR2 YSYEKL. The CDR3 is 15 amino acids. The V gene lost 6 bases and the J gene lost 0 bases, with 14 bases spanning the gap. In DNA, the CDR3 is TGCGCCAGCAGACTCAAGGAACAGCCTAACTATGGCTACACCTTC. Its translation is CASRLKEQPNYGYTF.

As for this clonotype: One end of the junction is discordant with germline, which a read error may explain. The chain recombines TRBV7-7 with TRBJ2-1; 10 bases align to TRBD2. The germline V gene has CDR1 SSHAT and CDR2 FNYEAQ (reference sequence). The CDR3 totals 17 residues. The CDR3 region is CASSLTPTGTSDDEQFF. The CDR3 nucleotides read TGTGCTAGCAGCTTAACCCCTACCGGGACTAGCGATGATGAGCAGTTCTTC.

The table lists this clonotype with a few counts. The chain links TRBV15 to TRBJ2-1; either TRBD1 or TRBD2 may supply D (5 bases each). The CDR3 contains 15 residues. Trimming stripped 10 bases from V and 4 bases from J, with 20 bases between. Germline CDR1 reads LNHNV; CDR2 reads YYDKDF (reference sequence). Here the CDR3 reads CAIILRDGGYNEQFF. CDR3 DNA sequence: TGTGCCATCATACTAAGGGACGGAGGATACAATGAGCAGTTCTTC. The complete variable domain, with remaining parts taken from reference TRBV15 and TRBJ2-1, reads DAMVIQNPRYQVTQFGKPVTLSCSQTLNHNVMYWYQQKSSQAPKLLFHYYDKDFNNEADTPDNFQSRRPNTSFCFLDIRSPGLGDTAMYLCAIILRDGGYNEQFFGPGTRLTVL.

This clonotype was seen only a few times. V gene TRBV9 combines with J gene TRBJ1-1; 7 bases are a match to TRBD1. This CDR3 has 14 amino acids. Losses at the gene ends were 0 bases for V and 10 bases for J; bases not matched to a gene: 9. Looked up from germline, CDR1 is SGDLS and CDR2 is YYNGEE. DNA for the CDR3: TGTGCCAGCAGCGTAGTAGGCCGGGACAGCGTAGCTTTCTTT. Translating it yields CASSVVGRDSVAFF.

This clonotype showed up just a few times. V is TRBV10-2 and J is TRBJ2-3, with D possibly matching TRBD2 (6 bases). The V gene lost 8 bases and the J gene lost 4 bases, with 13 bases spanning the gap. Germline lookup yields CDR1 WSHSY and CDR2 SAAADI. This CDR3 spans 13 amino acids. The DNA of the CDR3 is TGCGCCAGCGGGACTGGGTTCGCAGATACGCAGTATTTT. Translation: CASGTGFADTQYF.

The chain couples TRBV4-3 to TRBJ2-1; no definite D call. CDR1 is LGHNA, CDR2 YSLEER, per germline. CDR3 length: 15 amino acids. V dropped 7 bases and J dropped 4 bases, with 17 bases sitting between them. As DNA, the CDR3 is TGCGCCAGCACCAAAGGCGGAGCCTTTTACAATGAGCAGTTCTTC. This codes for CASTKGGAFYNEQFF.

This clonotype has a handful of counts. V gene TRBV28 combines with J gene TRBJ2-2, with no clear D. Per the germline V gene, CDR1 is MDHEN and CDR2 is SYDVKM. The CDR3 runs 12 residues. V gave up 9 bases and J gave up 3 bases, with 8 bases separating them. The CDR3 sequence: CASGKYTGELFF. The CDR3 region has the DNA TGTGCCAGTGGTAAATACACCGGGGAGCTGTTTTTT. Drawing the rest from reference TRBV28 and TRBJ2-2, the complete variable domain is DVKVTQSSRYLVKRTGEKVFLECVQDMDHENMFWYRQDPGLGLRLIYFSYDVKMKEKGDIPEGYSVSREKKERFSLILESASTNQTSMYLCASGKYTGELFFGEGSRLTVL.

This clonotype has at least ten counts. The genes are TRBV28 and TRBJ1-1; D not certain. V lost 3 bases to trimming and J lost 1 base, with 6 bases between them. The CDR3 sequence is 13 residues long. Germline assignment: CDR1 MDHEN and CDR2 SYDVKM. This CDR3 reads CASSLNENTEAFF. CDR3 bases: TGTGCCAGCAGTTTGAATGAGAACACTGAAGCTTTCTTT.

At least ten counts were recorded for this clonotype. The chain employs TRBV20-1 and TRBJ2-1; weak D call: TRBD2 (5 bases). The CDR3 is 13 residues long. Germline V gene lookup returns CDR1 DFQATT and CDR2 SNEGSKA (reference sequence). The V end lost 5 bases, the J end lost 10 bases, and 18 bases lay between the germline ends. The chain's CDR3 is CSAQADEGWEQFF. The CDR3 nucleotides are TGCAGTGCTCAGGCGGACGAGGGTTGGGAGCAGTTCTTC.

This clonotype has ten or more counts. The chain uses TRBV30 and TRBJ2-1; possibly TRBD2 for D (6 bases). V was shortened by 5 bases and J by 2 bases, with 13 bases between the two germline ends. CDR1 and CDR2 from the germline V gene are GTSNPN and SVGIG (reference sequence). The CDR3 spans 14 residues. Written as DNA, the CDR3 is TGTGCCTGGGGTCTAGCGTTTCCCTACAATGAGCAGTTCTTC. Its protein product is CAWGLAFPYNEQFF.

This clonotype was counted many times. The chain joins TRBV13 to TRBJ2-3; no clear D. Germline V gene sequence: CDR1 PRHDT, CDR2 FYEKMQ (reference sequence). Deletions cut 0 bases from V and 1 base from J, with 8 bases between. There are 15 residues in the CDR3. CDR3 coding DNA: TGTGCCAGCAGCTTAGGGGGAATGCGCACAGATACGCAGTATTTT. Amino acid sequence: CASSLGGMRTDTQYF.

V usage is TRBV6-1 and J usage is TRBJ1-5; D unclear. CDR1 is MNHNS and CDR2 is SASEGT in the germline V gene. This CDR3 comprises 16 residues. With 1 base removed from V and 2 bases from J, the gap between germline ends came to 12 bases. The CDR3 sequence is CASSEDMGGGNQPQHF. The CDR3 DNA is TGTGCCAGCAGTGAAGATATGGGAGGCGGCAATCAGCCCCAGCATTTT.

Turning to this clonotype: One end of the junction is discordant with germline, which a read error may explain. The chain has TRBV5-5 and TRBJ1-3; D perhaps matches TRBD1 (6 bases). There are 17 residues in the CDR3. Germline CDR1 is SGHKS and CDR2 is YYEKEE (reference sequence). DNA for the CDR3: TGCGCCAGCAGCTTGGGAGCAGGGGCCCTCTCTGGAAACACCATATATTTT. Its protein is CASSLGAGALSGNTIYF.

This clonotype was detected ten times or more. The chain employs TRBV6-2 or TRBV6-3 and TRBJ1-5; possible D gene TRBD1, 5 bases. The ends were cut back, 6 bases at V and 3 bases at J, with 15 bases in the middle. The CDR3 sequence is 15 residues long. Germline CDR1 is MNHEY and CDR2 is SVGEGT. CDR3 sequence reads: CASSKSQGLNQPQHF. The CDR3 region has the DNA TGTGCCAGCAGCAAAAGTCAGGGACTCAATCAGCCCCAGCATTTT.